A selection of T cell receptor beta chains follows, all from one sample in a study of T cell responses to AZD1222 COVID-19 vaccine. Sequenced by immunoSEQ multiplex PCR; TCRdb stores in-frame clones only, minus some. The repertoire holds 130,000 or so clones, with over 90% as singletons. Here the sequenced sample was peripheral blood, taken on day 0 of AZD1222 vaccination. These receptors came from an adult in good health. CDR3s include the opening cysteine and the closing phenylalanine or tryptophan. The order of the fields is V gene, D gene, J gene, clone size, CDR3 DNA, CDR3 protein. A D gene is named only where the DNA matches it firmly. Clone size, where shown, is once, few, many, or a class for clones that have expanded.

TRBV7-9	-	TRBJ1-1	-	TGTGCCAGCAGCTTAGCGTTAGGAATAAAACCTGAAGCTTTCTTT	CASSLALGIKPEAFF
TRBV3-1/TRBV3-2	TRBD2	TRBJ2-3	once	TGTGCCAGCAGCCGAAGACTAGCGGGGGGCACAGATACGCAGTATTTT	CASSRRLAGGTDTQYF
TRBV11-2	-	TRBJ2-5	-	TGTGCCAGCAGCTTTGAGGGGGAGACCCAGTACTTC	CASSFEGETQYF
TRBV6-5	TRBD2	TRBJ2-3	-	TGTGCCAGCCGTTGGGCTAGCGGTACCACAGATACGCAGTATTTT	CASRWASGTTDTQYF
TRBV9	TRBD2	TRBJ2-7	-	TGTGCCAGCCGCCTCGCGGGGGGGGGCCTACACGAGCAGTACTTC	CASRLAGGGLHEQYF
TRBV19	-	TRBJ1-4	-	TGTGCCAGTAGTATCTCAGGGGTCCCAGAAAAACTGTTTTTT	CASSISGVPEKLFF
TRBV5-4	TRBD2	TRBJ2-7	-	TGTGCCAGCAGCTTGGCTGGCCTAGCGGGAGTCTCCGAGCAGTACTTC	CASSLAGLAGVSEQYF
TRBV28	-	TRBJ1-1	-	TGTGCCTGCGGGTCCAAGGGGTGGAACACTGAAGCTTTCTTT	CACGSKGWNTEAFF
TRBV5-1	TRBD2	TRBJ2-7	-	TGCGCCAGCAGCTACTCGGCTAGCGGGACTCTCTACGAGCAGTACTTC	CASSYSASGTLYEQYF
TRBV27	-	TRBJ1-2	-	TGTGCCGTAAGAGGGATTAACTATGGCTACACCTTC	CAVRGINYGYTF
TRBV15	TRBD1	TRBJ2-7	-	TGTGCCACCAGCACCGGACAGGTCTACGAGCAGTACTTC	CATSTGQVYEQYF
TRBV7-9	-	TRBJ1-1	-	TGTGCCAGCAGACTTACGAGGAGCGGGCACCTTAGGCGGGACACTGAAGCTTTCTTT	CASRLTRSGHLRRDTEAFF
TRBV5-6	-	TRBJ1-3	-	TGTGCCAGCAGCTTGACAGGGATAGGAAACACCATATATTTT	CASSLTGIGNTIYF
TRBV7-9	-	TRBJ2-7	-	TGTGCCAGCAGCCGGGGGCTCAGGACGGACAGAAGCTCCTACGAGCAGTACTTC	CASSRGLRTDRSSYEQYF
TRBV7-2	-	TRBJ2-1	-	TGTGCCAGCAGCTTAGTGCAGGGAGGTGTAAGCTCCTACAATGAGCAGTTCTTC	CASSLVQGGVSSYNEQFF
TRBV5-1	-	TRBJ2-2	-	TGCGCCAGCAGGCGGACAGACATGAACACCGGGGAGCTGTTTTTT	CASRRTDMNTGELFF
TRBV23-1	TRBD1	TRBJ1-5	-	TGCGCCAGCAGTCAATCCCGACAGGGTGTTCAGCCCCAGCATTTT	CASSQSRQGVQPQHF
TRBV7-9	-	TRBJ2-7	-	TGTGCCAGCAGCTCAACCAACGCGGGACAGAGCTCCTACGAGCAGTACTTC	CASSSTNAGQSSYEQYF
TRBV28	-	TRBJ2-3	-	TGTGCCAGCGTTAGCCCCTTACCCGTCCATACGCAGTATTTT	CASVSPLPVHTQYF
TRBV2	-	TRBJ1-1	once	TGTGCCAGCAGGGGAGACAGGAACACTGAAGCTTTCTTT	CASRGDRNTEAFF
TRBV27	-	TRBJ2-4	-	TGTGCCAGCAGTCTAGGGGGGATGGCCAAAAACATTCAGTACTTC	CASSLGGMAKNIQYF
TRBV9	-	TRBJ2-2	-	TGTGCCAGCAGCCCGAGGACAAGGGACACCGGGGAGCTGTTTTTT	CASSPRTRDTGELFF
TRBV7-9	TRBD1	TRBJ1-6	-	TGTGCCAGCAGCCCGGGGACAGTCCAATTTAATTCACCCCTCCACTTT	CASSPGTVQFNSPLHF
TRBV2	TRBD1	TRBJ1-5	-	TGTGCCAGCAGTGAAGCGCTGTGGGACAGCAACAATCAGCCCCAGCATTTT	CASSEALWDSNNQPQHF
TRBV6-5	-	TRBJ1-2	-	TGTGCCAGCAGAAGCGGGGGGGCGAGCCCGGGCTACACCTTC	CASRSGGASPGYTF
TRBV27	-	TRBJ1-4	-	TGTGCCAGCAAGTTACGGTCCGCCAATGAAAAACTGTTTTTT	CASKLRSANEKLFF
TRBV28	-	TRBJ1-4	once	TGTGCCAGCAGCGCCCGGGACGAAAAACTGTTTTTT	CASSARDEKLFF
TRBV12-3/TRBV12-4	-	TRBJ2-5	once	TGTGCCAGCAGTACAGGGCTTGGGGTGACCCAGTACTTC	CASSTGLGVTQYF
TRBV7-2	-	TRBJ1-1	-	TGTGCCAGCAGCAACAGGGTTTTGAACACTGAAGCTTTCTTT	CASSNRVLNTEAFF
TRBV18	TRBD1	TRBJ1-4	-	TGTGCCAGCTCACCGAACCGGAGACAGGGGTCAGATGAAAAACTGTTTTTT	CASSPNRRQGSDEKLFF
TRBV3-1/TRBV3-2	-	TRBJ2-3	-	TGTGCCAGCAGCCAAGTCAGAGGGGGACTCCTCACAGATACGCAGTATTTT	CASSQVRGGLLTDTQYF
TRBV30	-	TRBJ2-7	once	TGTGCCTGGACGACAGCCTACGAGCAGTACTTC	CAWTTAYEQYF
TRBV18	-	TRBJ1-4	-	TGTGCCAGCTCAAAGGACAGTTTTGAAAAACTGTTTTTT	CASSKDSFEKLFF
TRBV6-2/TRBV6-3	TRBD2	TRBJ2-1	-	TGTGCCAGCAGTTACTCGAGTCCGGGACTAGGTAATAACTACAATGAGCAGTTCTTC	CASSYSSPGLGNNYNEQFF
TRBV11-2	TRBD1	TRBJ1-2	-	TGTGCCAGCCTTACAGGGGGGGGCTACACCTTC	CASLTGGGYTF
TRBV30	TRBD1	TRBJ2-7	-	TGTGCCTGGGGAAAGGGACAGGGGCTACCCTACGAGCAGTACTTC	CAWGKGQGLPYEQYF
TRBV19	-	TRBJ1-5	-	TGTGCCAGCCGAGTAGGCAATCAGCCCCAGCATTTT	CASRVGNQPQHF
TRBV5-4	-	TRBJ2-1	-	TGTGCCAGCAGCTTGGCTGGCGTGGCCAATGAGCAGTTCTTC	CASSLAGVANEQFF
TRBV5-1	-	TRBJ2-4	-	TGCGCCAGCAGCATTGCTCGCGTCGGGGACATTCAGTACTTC	CASSIARVGDIQYF
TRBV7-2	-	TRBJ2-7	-	TGTGCCAGCAGCGCCCCTTTGGGACTGGCCCTTCGGGAGCAGTACTTC	CASSAPLGLALREQYF
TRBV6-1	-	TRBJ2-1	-	TGTGCCAGCAGTGAGCAGGGGTTCTACAATGAGCAGTTCTTC	CASSEQGFYNEQFF
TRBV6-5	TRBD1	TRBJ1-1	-	TGTGCCAGCAGTTACTCTTACAGGGGCAACACTGAAGCTTTCTTT	CASSYSYRGNTEAFF
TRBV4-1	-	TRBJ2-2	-	TGCGCCAGCAGCCAAGGGGGGGTTGGACTCGCGAACACCGGGGAGCTGTTTTTT	CASSQGGVGLANTGELFF
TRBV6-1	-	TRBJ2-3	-	TGTGCCAGCAGTGAGGAGGGACCACGCACAGATACGCAGTATTTT	CASSEEGPRTDTQYF
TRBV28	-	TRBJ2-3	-	TGTGCCAGCAGTTTGTCGCAGACCGGCACAGATACGCAGTATTTT	CASSLSQTGTDTQYF